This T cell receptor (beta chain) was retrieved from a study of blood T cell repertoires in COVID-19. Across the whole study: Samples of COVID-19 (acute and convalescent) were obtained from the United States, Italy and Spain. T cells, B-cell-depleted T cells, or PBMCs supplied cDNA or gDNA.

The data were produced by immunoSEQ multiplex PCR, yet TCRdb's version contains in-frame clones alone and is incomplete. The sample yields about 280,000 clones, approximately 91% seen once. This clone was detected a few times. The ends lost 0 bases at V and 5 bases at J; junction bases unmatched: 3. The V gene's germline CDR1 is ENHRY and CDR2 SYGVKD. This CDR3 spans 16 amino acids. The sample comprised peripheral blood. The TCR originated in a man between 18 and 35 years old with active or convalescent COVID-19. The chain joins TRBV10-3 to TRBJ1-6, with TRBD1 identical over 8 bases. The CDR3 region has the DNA TGTGCCATCAGTGAGTCTGGACAGGGTAATAATTCACCCCTCCACTTT. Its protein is CAISESGQGNNSPLHF.